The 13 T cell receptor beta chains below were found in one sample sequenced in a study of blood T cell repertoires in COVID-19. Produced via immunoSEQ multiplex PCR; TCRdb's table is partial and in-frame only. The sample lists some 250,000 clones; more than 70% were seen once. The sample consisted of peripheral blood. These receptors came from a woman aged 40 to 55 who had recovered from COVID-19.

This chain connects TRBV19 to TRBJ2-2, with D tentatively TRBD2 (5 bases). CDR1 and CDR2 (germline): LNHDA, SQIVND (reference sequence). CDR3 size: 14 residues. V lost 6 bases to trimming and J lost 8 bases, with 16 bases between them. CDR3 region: CASSPYIGEGELFF. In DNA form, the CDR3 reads TGTGCCAGTAGCCCTTATATCGGGGAGGGGGAGCTGTTTTTT.

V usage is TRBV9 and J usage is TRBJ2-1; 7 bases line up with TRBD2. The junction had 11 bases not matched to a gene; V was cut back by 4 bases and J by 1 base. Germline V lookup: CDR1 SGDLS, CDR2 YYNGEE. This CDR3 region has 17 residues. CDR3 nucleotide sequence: TGTGCCAGCAGCCCACCCGCATCGGGGGGTTCCTACAATGAGCAGTTCTTC. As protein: CASSPPASGGSYNEQFF.

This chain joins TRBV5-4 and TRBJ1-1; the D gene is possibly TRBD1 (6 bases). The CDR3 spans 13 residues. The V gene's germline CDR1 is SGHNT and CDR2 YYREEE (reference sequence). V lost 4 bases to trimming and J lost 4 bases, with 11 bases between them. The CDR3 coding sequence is TGTGCCAGCAGCCCAACAGGGCGCACTGAAGCTTTCTTT. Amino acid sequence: CASSPTGRTEAFF.

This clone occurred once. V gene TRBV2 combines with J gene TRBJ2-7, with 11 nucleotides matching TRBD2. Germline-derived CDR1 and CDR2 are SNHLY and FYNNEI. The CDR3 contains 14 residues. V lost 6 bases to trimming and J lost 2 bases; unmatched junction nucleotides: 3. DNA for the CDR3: TGTGCCAGCAGGGGGGGACTAGCGGCCTACGAGCAGTACGTC. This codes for CASRGGLAAYEQYV.

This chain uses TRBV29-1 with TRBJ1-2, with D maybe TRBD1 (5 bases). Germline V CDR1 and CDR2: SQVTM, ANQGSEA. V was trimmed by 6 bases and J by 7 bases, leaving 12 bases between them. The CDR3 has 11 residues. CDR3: CSVAGSSGYTF. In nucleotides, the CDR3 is TGCAGCGTGGCAGGGTCGTCTGGCTACACCTTC.

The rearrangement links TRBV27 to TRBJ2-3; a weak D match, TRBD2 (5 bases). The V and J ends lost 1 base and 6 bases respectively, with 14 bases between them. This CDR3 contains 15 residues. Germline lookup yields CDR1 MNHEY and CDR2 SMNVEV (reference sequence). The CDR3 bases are TGTGCCAGCAGTTTATGGCCCGCGCGCGGGGATACGCAGTATTTT. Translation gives CASSLWPARGDTQYF.

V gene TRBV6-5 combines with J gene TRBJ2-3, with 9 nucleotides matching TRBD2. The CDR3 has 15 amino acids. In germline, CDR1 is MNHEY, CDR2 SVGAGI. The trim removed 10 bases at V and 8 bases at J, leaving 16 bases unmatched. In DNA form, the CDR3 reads TGTGCCACCCGTGGTCGGGCGGGGGGGAGCCCTACGCAGTATTTT. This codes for CATRGRAGGSPTQYF.

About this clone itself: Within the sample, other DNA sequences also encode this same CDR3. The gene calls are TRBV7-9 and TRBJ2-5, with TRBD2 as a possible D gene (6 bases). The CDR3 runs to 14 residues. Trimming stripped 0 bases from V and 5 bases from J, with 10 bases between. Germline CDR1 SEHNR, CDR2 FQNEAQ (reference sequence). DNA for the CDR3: TGTGCCAGCAGCTTAGCGACTGGGGGGGAGACCCAGTACTTC. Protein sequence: CASSLATGGETQYF.

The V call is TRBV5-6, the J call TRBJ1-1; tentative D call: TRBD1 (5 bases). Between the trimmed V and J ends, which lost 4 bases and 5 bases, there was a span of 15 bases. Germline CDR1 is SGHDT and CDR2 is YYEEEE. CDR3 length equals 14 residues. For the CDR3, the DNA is TGTGCCAGCAGCCTCCCCGGGGGTGGTACTGAAGCTTTCTTT. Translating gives CASSLPGGGTEAFF.

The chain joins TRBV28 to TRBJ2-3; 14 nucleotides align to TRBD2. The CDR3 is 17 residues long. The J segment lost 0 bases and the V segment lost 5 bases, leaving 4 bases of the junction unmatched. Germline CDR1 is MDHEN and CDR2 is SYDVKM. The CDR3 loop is CASSPRTSGRSTDTQYF. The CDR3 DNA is TGTGCCAGCAGTCCACGGACTAGCGGGAGGAGCACAGATACGCAGTATTTT.

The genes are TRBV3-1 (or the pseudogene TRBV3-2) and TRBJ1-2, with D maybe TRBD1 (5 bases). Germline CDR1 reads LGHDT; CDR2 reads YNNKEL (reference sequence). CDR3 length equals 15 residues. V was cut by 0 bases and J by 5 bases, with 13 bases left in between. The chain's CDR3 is CASSQDPGVPYGYTF. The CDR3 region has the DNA TGTGCCAGCAGCCAAGATCCGGGGGTCCCTTATGGCTACACCTTC.

CDR3 amino acids: CASSLGGVGNSPLHF. The CDR3 DNA sequence: TGCGCCAGCAGCTTGGGCGGGGTTGGTAATTCACCCCTCCACTTT. This chain uses TRBV5-1 with TRBJ1-6, with no clear D. The CDR3 contains 15 residues. V was shortened by 0 bases and J by 6 bases, with 10 bases between the two germline ends. CDR1 is SGHRS and CDR2 is YFSETQ in the germline V gene.

CDR3 sequence (DNA): TGTGCCAGCAGCCATCGGGGAAACAATCAGCCCCAGCATTTT. Translated, it gives CASSHRGNNQPQHF. The rearrangement links TRBV3-1 (or the pseudogene TRBV3-2) to TRBJ1-5; the D is unclear. The germline CDR1 and CDR2 sequences are LGHDT and YNNKEL (reference sequence). CDR3 length: 14 amino acids. V was cut by 3 bases and J by 3 bases, with 9 bases left in between.